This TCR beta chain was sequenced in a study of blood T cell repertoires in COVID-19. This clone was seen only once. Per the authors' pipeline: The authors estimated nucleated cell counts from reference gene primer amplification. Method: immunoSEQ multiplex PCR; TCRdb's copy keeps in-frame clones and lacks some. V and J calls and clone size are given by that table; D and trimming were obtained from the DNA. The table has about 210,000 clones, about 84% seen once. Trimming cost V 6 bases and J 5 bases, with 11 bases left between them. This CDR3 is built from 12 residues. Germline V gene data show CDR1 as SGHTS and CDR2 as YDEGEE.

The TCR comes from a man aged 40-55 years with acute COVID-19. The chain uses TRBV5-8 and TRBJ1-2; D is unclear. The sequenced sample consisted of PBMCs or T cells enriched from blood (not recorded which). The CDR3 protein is CASTRRTYGYTF. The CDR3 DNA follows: TGTGCCAGCACCAGAAGAACGTATGGCTACACCTTC.